Below are 29 T cell receptor beta chains sequenced from a single sample in a study of blood T cell repertoires in COVID-19. TCRdb keeps only in-frame clones here, not all; method: immunoSEQ multiplex PCR. The table records about 370,000 clones, approximately 93% of them present only once. The sequencing sample was made of PBMCs or T cells enriched from blood (not recorded which). The receptors derive from a woman between 40 and 50 years old who had been exposed to COVID-19.

This sequence joins TRBV7-9 and TRBJ2-7; weak D call: TRBD2 (5 bases). Germline-derived CDR1 and CDR2 are SEHNR and FQNEAQ (reference sequence). Trimming left V 3 bases short and J 4 bases short, with 13 bases between. CDR3 length: 14 residues. Here the CDR3 reads CASSFAGMGYEQYF. DNA for the CDR3: TGTGCCAGCAGCTTCGCCGGGATGGGGTACGAGCAGTACTTC.

This clone appeared once. The V call is TRBV19, the J call TRBJ1-1; 9 bases fit TRBD1. In germline, CDR1 is LNHDA, CDR2 SQIVND (reference sequence). This CDR3 contains 16 residues. The ends lost 3 bases at V and 0 bases at J; junction bases unmatched: 5. The CDR3 reads CASSIEGDRVNTEAFF. The DNA of the CDR3 is TGTGCCAGTAGTATCGAGGGGGACAGGGTGAACACTGAAGCTTTCTTT. The complete variable domain, with remaining parts taken from reference TRBV19 and TRBJ1-1, reads DGGITQSPKYLFRKEGQNVTLSCEQNLNHDAMYWYRQDPGQGLRLIYYSQIVNDFQKGDIAEGYSVSREKKESFPLTVTSAQKNPTAFYLCASSIEGDRVNTEAFFGQGTRLTVV.

J is TRBJ2-7 and V is TRBV29-1; 8 bases align to TRBD2. Germline V lookup: CDR1 SQVTM, CDR2 ANQGSEA. The J segment lost 4 bases and the V segment lost 1 base, leaving 6 bases of the junction unmatched. CDR3 size: 14 residues. CDR3 sequence: CSVEVGTSGYEQYF. The DNA of the CDR3 is TGCAGCGTTGAAGTAGGAACTAGCGGTTACGAGCAGTACTTC.

V gene TRBV19 combines with J gene TRBJ1-2; TRBD1 matches at 9 bases. The V segment lost 6 bases and the J segment 8 bases; nucleotides outside the gene matches: 4. The CDR3 sequence is 12 residues long. The germline gives CDR1 LNHDA, CDR2 SQIVND (reference sequence). The CDR3 nucleotides are TGTGCCAGTAGGACAGGGGGGGTCGGCTACACCTTC. This gives the protein CASRTGGVGYTF. Complete variable domain (other parts from reference TRBV19 and TRBJ1-2): DGGITQSPKYLFRKEGQNVTLSCEQNLNHDAMYWYRQDPGQGLRLIYYSQIVNDFQKGDIAEGYSVSREKKESFPLTVTSAQKNPTAFYLCASRTGGVGYTFGSGTRLTVV.

The chain carries TRBV2 and TRBJ2-5; D is perhaps TRBD2 (5 bases). This CDR3 contains 13 residues. The V end was cut by 5 bases, the J end by 5 bases, with 12 bases between. Per germline, CDR1 SNHLY and CDR2 FYNNEI. CDR3 coding DNA: TGTGCCAGCAGTCCAAGCTGGAGGGAGACCCAGTACTTC. Its protein is CASSPSWRETQYF. The whole variable domain, remainder taken from reference TRBV2 and TRBJ2-5, is EPEVTQTPSHQVTQMGQEVILRCVPISNHLYFYWYRQILGQKVEFLVSFYNNEISEKSEIFDDQFSVERPDGSNFTLKIRSTKLEDSAMYFCASSPSWRETQYFGPGTRLLVL.

The chain recombines TRBV5-1 with TRBJ1-2, with TRBD1 as a possible D gene (6 bases). Germline V CDR1 and CDR2: SGHRS, YFSETQ. V was trimmed by 1 base and J by 9 bases, leaving 16 bases between them. This CDR3 region has 14 residues. CDR3 residues: CASSLSGTTGSYTF. DNA for the CDR3: TGCGCCAGCAGCTTGTCCGGGACCACAGGGAGCTACACCTTC.

V usage is TRBV19 and J usage is TRBJ1-1; D is possibly TRBD1 (5 bases). Trimming took 7 bases from V and 1 from J, leaving 19 bases between them. The CDR3 is 16 amino acids. CDR1 is LNHDA, CDR2 SQIVND, per germline (reference sequence). The CDR3 sequence is CASTPRTRTQNTEAFF. The CDR3 nucleotides read TGTGCCAGTACCCCCCGGACAAGGACACAGAACACTGAAGCTTTCTTT.

V is TRBV7-9 and J is TRBJ1-1, with unresolved D. The CDR3 runs to 13 residues. CDR1 and CDR2 from the germline V gene are SEHNR and FQNEAQ (reference sequence). Trimming took 5 bases from V and 4 from J, leaving 11 bases between them. The CDR3 coding sequence is TGTGCCAGCAGCCCACCCACGCGCACTGAAGCTTTCTTT. It is translated as CASSPPTRTEAFF.

This chain links TRBV10-2 with TRBJ2-5; 9 bases agree with TRBD2. Germline CDR1 reads WSHSY; CDR2 reads SAAADI. The CDR3 is 15 residues long. V lost 8 bases to trimming and J lost 1 base; unmatched junction nucleotides: 8. CDR3 protein: CASLGLAGLQETQYF. CDR3 in DNA: TGCGCCAGCTTGGGGCTAGCGGGGCTCCAAGAGACCCAGTACTTC.

J is TRBJ1-5 and V is TRBV7-9; D not certain. CDR3 length: 12 amino acids. V lost 5 bases, J lost 4 bases, and 6 bases lay in between. CDR1 and CDR2 from the germline V gene are SEHNR and FQNEAQ (reference sequence). CDR3 residues: CASSLENQPQHF. In DNA form, the CDR3 reads TGTGCCAGCAGCCTCGAGAATCAGCCCCAGCATTTT.

The CDR3 DNA reads TGTGCCAGCAGCTTAGCGGCGGGGTTGGGTTTCTACGAGCAGTACTTC. Its translation is CASSLAAGLGFYEQYF. The rearrangement uses TRBV7-6 and TRBJ2-7, with a weak D call TRBD2 (6 bases). Trimming shortened V by 0 bases and J by 3 bases, and 15 bases separated the two germline ends. Looked up from germline, CDR1 is SGHVS and CDR2 is FNYEAQ. The CDR3 spans 16 residues.

The V and J genes are TRBV9 and TRBJ2-3; the match to TRBD2 covers 14 bases. The CDR3 runs 17 residues. Germline values: CDR1 SGDLS, CDR2 YYNGEE. J lost 5 bases, V lost 3 bases, and 8 bases had no gene match. In DNA, the CDR3 is TGTGCCAGCAGCGCCAATGGGGGACTAGCGGGAGTAGATACGCAGTATTTT. It is translated as CASSANGGLAGVDTQYF.

V and J are TRBV5-6 and TRBJ1-5; no clear D. Per the germline V gene, CDR1 is SGHDT and CDR2 is YYEEEE. CDR3 length equals 12 residues. The V end was cut by 1 base, the J end by 8 bases, with 7 bases between. The CDR3 loop reads CASSLYREPQHF. The CDR3 DNA sequence: TGTGCCAGCAGCTTGTACCGGGAGCCCCAGCATTTT. Full variable domain (missing parts from reference TRBV5-6 and TRBJ1-5): DAGVTQSPTHLIKTRGQQVTLRCSPKSGHDTVSWYQQALGQGPQFIFQYYEEEERQRGNFPDRFSGHQFPNYSSELNVNALLLGDSALYLCASSLYREPQHFGDGTRLSIL.

V usage is TRBV27 and J usage is TRBJ1-4; TRBD1 agrees at 7 bases. The ends lost 4 bases at V and 4 bases at J; junction bases unmatched: 9. The CDR3 covers 16 residues. The germline V gene encodes CDR1 MNHEY and CDR2 SMNVEV (reference sequence). CDR3 nucleotides: TGTGCCAGCAGTTCGTCCTCAGGGGGAAGTAATGAAAAACTGTTTTTT. Translation gives CASSSSSGGSNEKLFF.

Points on this clone: Different DNA sequences within this sample yield the same CDR3. This chain uses TRBV27 with TRBJ1-1; D perhaps matches TRBD1 (6 bases). The CDR3 is 13 amino acids. Trimming cost V 4 bases and J 1 base, with 7 bases left between them. Germline CDR1 is MNHEY and CDR2 is SMNVEV (reference sequence). DNA of the CDR3: TGTGCCAGCAGTTCGACAGGGAACACTGAAGCTTTCTTT. Protein: CASSSTGNTEAFF.

The V and J genes are TRBV7-8 and TRBJ1-1; tentative D call: TRBD1 (6 bases). The germline CDR1 and CDR2 sequences are SGHVS and FQNEAQ. V was clipped by 5 bases and J by 4 bases, with 8 bases between them. The length of the CDR3 is 12 residues. The DNA for the CDR3 is TGTGCCAGCAGCGCCAGGGGCACTGAAGCTTTCTTT. It codes for CASSARGTEAFF.

The chain couples TRBV7-2 to TRBJ2-1; the match to TRBD2 covers 10 bases. CDR3 length: 15 residues. CDR1 and CDR2 from the germline V gene are SGHTA and FQGNSA. The trim removed 4 bases at V and 2 bases at J, leaving 2 bases unmatched. The CDR3 sequence is CASSSTSGTYNEQFF. CDR3 DNA sequence: TGTGCCAGCAGCTCCACTAGCGGGACCTACAATGAGCAGTTCTTC.

This chain uses TRBV5-6 with TRBJ1-1, with TRBD1 identical over 12 bases. The junction had 5 bases not matched to a gene; V was cut back by 4 bases and J by 1 base. The CDR3 spans 16 residues. Looked up from germline, CDR1 is SGHDT and CDR2 is YYEEEE. CDR3 region: CASSSRDRGQNTEAFF. In DNA, the CDR3 is TGTGCCAGCAGCAGTAGGGACAGGGGGCAGAACACTGAAGCTTTCTTT.

V is TRBV27 and J is TRBJ1-2; a weak D match, TRBD1 (6 bases). Trimming removed 6 bases at V and 5 bases at J, with 10 bases between. Germline loops: CDR1 MNHEY, CDR2 SMNVEV (reference sequence). The CDR3 runs to 12 residues. CDR3 nucleotides: TGTGCCAGCAGCAACCAGGGGTATGGCTACACCTTC. This encodes CASSNQGYGYTF.

This clone was seen more than once but under ten times. The rearrangement uses TRBV19 and TRBJ2-7; possibly TRBD2 for D (6 bases). The CDR3 has 14 residues. Germline values: CDR1 LNHDA, CDR2 SQIVND (reference sequence). V lost 5 bases, J lost 2 bases, and 13 bases lay in between. For the CDR3, the DNA is TGTGCCAGTAGTGGAGGGTACACAACCTACGAGCAGTACTTC. It is translated as CASSGGYTTYEQYF.

This clone is a singleton in its sample. The V gene is TRBV11-3, the J gene TRBJ1-2; tentatively, D is TRBD1 (5 bases). Germline CDR1 is SGHNT and CDR2 is YENEEA. Trimming removed 1 base at V and 3 bases at J, with 12 bases between. The CDR3 loop spans 15 amino acids. The CDR3 here is CASSLGGWGHYGYTF. The CDR3 DNA reads TGTGCCAGCAGCTTAGGTGGCTGGGGCCACTATGGCTACACCTTC.

The rearrangement links TRBV7-9 to TRBJ1-1, with 9 bases aligning to TRBD1. The germline gives CDR1 SEHNR, CDR2 FQNEAQ (reference sequence). Losses at the gene ends were 1 base for V and 1 base for J; bases not matched to a gene: 10. The CDR3 is made up of 18 amino acids. CDR3 DNA: TGTGCCAGCAGCTTAGGGGAACCGGGACAGGGTAAGAACACTGAAGCTTTCTTT. It is translated as CASSLGEPGQGKNTEAFF.

V usage is TRBV24-1 and J usage is TRBJ2-5, with a weak D call TRBD1 (6 bases). V was clipped by 4 bases and J by 1 base, with 12 bases between them. This CDR3 has 15 amino acids. Germline V lookup: CDR1 KGHDR, CDR2 SFDVKD. The CDR3: CATSDPRDIQETQYF. CDR3 nucleotides: TGTGCCACCAGTGACCCCCGGGACATCCAAGAGACCCAGTACTTC.

Written as DNA, the CDR3 is TGTGCCACCCGGCAGGGCATCCCCACCGGGGAGCTGTTTTTT. Translation: CATRQGIPTGELFF. V usage is TRBV15 and J usage is TRBJ2-2; D is perhaps TRBD1 (5 bases). V dropped 8 bases and J dropped 4 bases, with 14 bases sitting between them. CDR1 is LNHNV and CDR2 is YYDKDF in the germline V gene (reference sequence). This CDR3 is 14 amino acids long.

V gene TRBV5-6 combines with J gene TRBJ2-7; 8 nucleotides match TRBD1. Germline CDR1 and CDR2: SGHDT and YYEEEE. With V trimmed by 9 bases and J by 3 bases, 11 bases remained unmatched. This CDR3 spans 14 amino acids. The DNA for the CDR3 is TGTGCCACCACCCAGAGGACAGGGTACTACGAGCAGTACTTC. Translation gives CATTQRTGYYEQYF.

This sequence joins TRBV5-1 and TRBJ2-7; D gene uncertain. In germline, CDR1 is SGHRS, CDR2 YFSETQ. There are 12 residues in the CDR3. Trimming shortened V by 0 bases and J by 7 bases, and 8 bases separated the two germline ends. CDR3 DNA sequence: TGCGCCAGCAGCTTGGCCGGGTTAGAGCAGTACTTC. It encodes CASSLAGLEQYF. The full variable domain, in which reference TRBV5-1 and TRBJ2-7 provide the parts outside the CDR3, is KAGVTQTPRYLIKTRGQQVTLSCSPISGHRSVSWYQQTPGQGLQFLFEYFSETQRNKGNFPGRFSGRQFSNSRSEMNVSTLELGDSALYLCASSLAGLEQYFGPGTRLTVT.

As regards this clone: The sample has other DNA sequences that encode this CDR3 too. The CDR3 loop reads CAWSRQGLSNQPQHF. CDR3 nucleotide sequence: TGTGCCTGGAGCCGACAGGGCTTAAGCAATCAGCCCCAGCATTTT. The genes are TRBV30 and TRBJ1-5; 7 bases fit TRBD1. The V gene's germline CDR1 is GTSNPN and CDR2 SVGIG (reference sequence). V shed 3 bases, J shed 1 base, and the junction held 6 bases outside the gene matches. The CDR3 sequence is 15 residues long.

The chain links TRBV2 to TRBJ1-4; D is perhaps TRBD1 (5 bases). V shed 1 base and J shed 5 bases, with 8 bases lying between them. Germline V CDR1 and CDR2: SNHLY, FYNNEI. The CDR3 is 14 amino acids. The CDR3 DNA is TGTGCCAGCAGTGAAGGGGGCTTAAATGAAAAACTGTTTTTT. Residues: CASSEGGLNEKLFF.

In this sample, this clone turned up many times. The chain combines TRBV6-5 with TRBJ1-5, with TRBD1 identical over 7 bases. The CDR3 totals 14 residues. Germline values: CDR1 MNHEY, CDR2 SVGAGI. Trimming cost V 6 bases and J 3 bases; bases outside gene matches: 5. CDR3 amino acids: CASSGDSPNQPQHF. The DNA for the CDR3 is TGTGCCAGCAGCGGGGACAGTCCCAATCAGCCCCAGCATTTT.